This paragraph reports one T cell receptor beta chain. These data come from a study of control samples from healthy donors and cancer patients. Method: immunoSEQ multiplex PCR; TCRdb's copy keeps in-frame clones and lacks some. The sample lists approximately 40,000 clones; roughly nine tenths were seen once. From germline, CDR1 is SQVTM and CDR2 ANQGSEA. Trimming pared 6 bases from V and 5 bases from J, leaving 10 bases between. This CDR3 has 11 amino acids. Sequenced: blood. The TCR comes from a woman in her forties or fifties in good health. The rearrangement links TRBV29-1 to TRBJ1-2; maybe TRBD1 (5 bases). The CDR3 bases are TGCAGCGTCGAACAGGAATATGGCTACACCTTC. Its translation is CSVEQEYGYTF.